Listed here are 23 T cell receptor beta chains from one sample, sequenced in a study of cytomegalovirus exposure and HLA in healthy donors. This PCR relied on a set of 60 Vbeta primers and 13 Jbeta primers. The protocol was immunoSEQ multiplex PCR, while the TCRdb copy is restricted to in-frame clones and leaves out a portion. The sample lists about 150,000 clones, about 75% seen once, with approximately 1.4% in the top ten. Material: PBMCs. The receptors originated from a woman aged 40-49 years in good health and CMV-seronegative.

A remark on this clone: The junction differs from germline at one of its ends, possibly a read error. J is TRBJ1-2 and V is TRBV6-5; maybe TRBD1 (5 bases). The germline gives CDR1 MNHEY, CDR2 SVGAGI. CDR3 length: 15 residues. The CDR3 DNA reads as TGTGCCAGCAGCTACTCCGGACGGGGGGACTATGGCTACACCTTC. Amino acids: CASSYSGRGDYGYTF.

This clone was counted a single time. The chain joins TRBV28 to TRBJ2-3, with 8 bases that match TRBD2. Germline loops: CDR1 MDHEN, CDR2 SYDVKM. The CDR3 loop spans 16 amino acids. J gave up 2 bases and V 7 bases, and 11 bases lay outside the gene matches. The CDR3 sequence is CASTRGGRGPTDTQYF. The CDR3 nucleotides read TGTGCCAGCACCCGGGGGGGGCGGGGACCCACAGATACGCAGTATTTT. The full variable domain, in which reference TRBV28 and TRBJ2-3 provide the parts outside the CDR3, is DVKVTQSSRYLVKRTGEKVFLECVQDMDHENMFWYRQDPGLGLRLIYFSYDVKMKEKGDIPEGYSVSREKKERFSLILESASTNQTSMYLCASTRGGRGPTDTQYFGPGTRLTVL.

V and J are TRBV29-1 and TRBJ1-1, with D unresolved. This CDR3 is 13 amino acids long. Germline-derived CDR1 and CDR2 are SQVTM and ANQGSEA. Trimming removed 6 bases at V and 2 bases at J, with 13 bases between. DNA for the CDR3: TGCAGCGTCCTATGGGCAGTTAACACTGAAGCTTTCTTT. This sequence encodes CSVLWAVNTEAFF. Looking up the rest from reference TRBV29-1 and TRBJ1-1 gives the full variable domain: SAVISQKPSRDICQRGTSLTIQCQVDSQVTMMFWYRQQPGQSLTLIATANQGSEATYESGFVIDKFPISRPNLTFSTLTVSNMSPEDSSIYLCSVLWAVNTEAFFGQGTRLTVV.

The chain is built from TRBV6-5 and TRBJ1-3; D call uncertain. Per germline, CDR1 MNHEY and CDR2 SVGAGI. Trimming took 4 bases from V and 0 from J, leaving 7 bases between them. This CDR3 has 14 residues. The CDR3 nucleotides are TGTGCCAGCAGTTCTATTAACTCTGGAAACACCATATATTTT. This codes for CASSSINSGNTIYF.

This clone was counted only a few times. In DNA, the CDR3 is TGTGCCAGCAGTGAGTCGGCAGGGGGGTATCCCCTCCACTTT. Translated, it gives CASSESAGGYPLHF. The chain couples TRBV6-1 to TRBJ1-6, with TRBD1 matching 7 bases. The junction had 9 bases not matched to a gene; V was cut back by 3 bases and J by 13 bases. The CDR3 length is 14 residues. Germline CDR1 MNHNS, CDR2 SASEGT.

Here the CDR3 reads CASSYRRMVTNYGYTF. The CDR3, as DNA: TGTGCCAGCAGTTACCGGCGGATGGTGACTAACTATGGCTACACCTTC. The genes are TRBV28 and TRBJ1-2; D gene uncertain. The CDR3 is 16 residues long. Per the germline V gene, CDR1 is MDHEN and CDR2 is SYDVKM. The V end was cut by 4 bases, the J end by 0 bases, with 15 bases between.

V gene TRBV2 combines with J gene TRBJ1-5; TRBD1 is a possible D gene (5 bases). Trimming removed 6 bases at V and 4 bases at J, with 13 bases between. CDR1 SNHLY and CDR2 FYNNEI come from the germline V gene. This CDR3 has 14 residues. CDR3: CASRDLGGNQPQHF. The CDR3 DNA follows: TGTGCCAGCAGGGATCTCGGGGGAAATCAGCCCCAGCATTTT. Full variable domain (remainder filled in from reference TRBV2 and TRBJ1-5): EPEVTQTPSHQVTQMGQEVILRCVPISNHLYFYWYRQILGQKVEFLVSFYNNEISEKSEIFDDQFSVERPDGSNFTLKIRSTKLEDSAMYFCASRDLGGNQPQHFGDGTRLSIL.

This clone was seen once. The V gene is TRBV27, the J gene TRBJ1-2; D is uncertain. The CDR3 loop spans 14 amino acids. The germline gives CDR1 MNHEY, CDR2 SMNVEV (reference sequence). V shed 3 bases and J shed 5 bases, with 13 bases lying between them. This CDR3 reads CASSFEGVGYGYTF. The CDR3 DNA reads as TGTGCCAGCAGTTTTGAGGGTGTGGGGTATGGCTACACCTTC.

This chain uses TRBV5-1 with TRBJ2-3; 7 nucleotides align to TRBD2. Germline V gene data show CDR1 as SGHRS and CDR2 as YFSETQ. The CDR3 has 15 amino acids. V lost 1 base and J lost 2; bases outside the gene matches: 4. The CDR3 loop is CASSLTSATTDTQYF. In nucleotides, the CDR3 is TGCGCCAGCAGCTTGACTAGCGCCACCACAGATACGCAGTATTTT.

The V call is TRBV2, the J call TRBJ1-5, with 9 bases lining up with TRBD1. Germline loops: CDR1 SNHLY, CDR2 FYNNEI. Germline trimming cut 6 bases from V and 5 bases from J; bases unmatched to any gene: 2. This CDR3 has 13 residues. In nucleotides, the CDR3 is TGTGCCAGCAGAGACAGGGGGGATCAGCCCCAGCATTTT. Translated: CASRDRGDQPQHF.

The chain joins TRBV5-1 to TRBJ1-4, with a tentative D call TRBD1 (5 bases). The V gene's germline CDR1 is SGHRS and CDR2 YFSETQ. V was shortened by 5 bases and J by 0 bases, with 14 bases between the two germline ends. This CDR3 is 16 amino acids long. DNA of the CDR3: TGCGCCAGCAGGAAGGGGTTCGGAGCAACTAATGAAAAACTGTTTTTT. It translates to CASRKGFGATNEKLFF.

The chain combines TRBV29-1 with TRBJ2-1; D ambiguous. This CDR3 region has 13 residues. V was clipped by 4 bases and J by 2 bases, with 9 bases between them. Germline loops: CDR1 SQVTM, CDR2 ANQGSEA. CDR3 sequence (DNA): TGCAGCGTTGTGTCTAACCCCTACAATGAGCAGTTCTTC. It translates to CSVVSNPYNEQFF.

The chain combines TRBV5-5 with TRBJ2-1; 7 bases match TRBD1. Per the germline V gene, CDR1 is SGHKS and CDR2 is YYEKEE (reference sequence). V shed 0 bases, J shed 8 bases, and the junction held 11 bases outside the gene matches. The CDR3 runs to 16 residues. CDR3 loop: CASSLVWDRRRDEQFF. The CDR3, as DNA: TGTGCCAGCAGCTTGGTATGGGACAGACGTAGGGATGAGCAGTTCTTC. The whole variable domain, remainder taken from reference TRBV5-5 and TRBJ2-1, is DAGVTQSPTHLIKTRGQQVTLRCSPISGHKSVSWYQQVLGQGPQFIFQYYEKEERGRGNFPDRFSARQFPNYSSELNVNALLLGDSALYLCASSLVWDRRRDEQFFGPGTRLTVL.

The chain is built from TRBV7-2 and TRBJ2-1; 7 positions match TRBD2. V was clipped by 6 bases and J by 4 bases; unmatched bases: 6. Germline V CDR1 and CDR2: SGHTA, FQGNSA. The CDR3 has 14 residues. The CDR3 spells CASRSGVAYNEQFF. CDR3 coding DNA: TGTGCCAGCAGGAGCGGGGTTGCTTACAATGAGCAGTTCTTC.

This chain uses TRBV7-2 with TRBJ2-7; TRBD2 matches at 11 bases. Trimming cost V 5 bases and J 1 base; bases outside gene matches: 7. The CDR3 totals 16 residues. Germline V gene data show CDR1 as SGHTA and CDR2 as FQGNSA. Here the CDR3 reads CASSTLAGGYSYEQYF. The CDR3 DNA follows: TGTGCCAGCAGCACCCTAGCGGGGGGCTATTCCTACGAGCAGTACTTC. Full variable domain (outside the CDR3, taken from reference TRBV7-2 and TRBJ2-7): GAGVSQSPSNKVTEKGKDVELRCDPISGHTALYWYRQSLGQGLEFLIYFQGNSAPDKSGLPSDRFSAERTGGSVSTLTIQRTQQEDSAVYLCASSTLAGGYSYEQYFGPGTRLTVT.

The chain has TRBV5-5 and TRBJ1-3; D gene unclear. Germline assignment: CDR1 SGHKS and CDR2 YYEKEE (reference sequence). The CDR3 runs 15 residues. V lost 3 bases and J lost 0, with 10 bases in between. CDR3 region: CASSSAWSSGNTIYF. Written as DNA, the CDR3 is TGTGCCAGCAGCTCCGCATGGAGCTCTGGAAACACCATATATTTT.

CDR3 sequence: CASSRMGTGGTEAFF. CDR3 in DNA: TGTGCCAGCAGTCGTATGGGGACAGGGGGCACTGAAGCTTTCTTT. V usage is TRBV28 and J usage is TRBJ1-1; 11 bases agree with TRBD1. The CDR3 length is 15 residues. With 5 bases clipped from V and 4 bases from J, the junction kept 6 bases outside the gene matches. The germline CDR1 and CDR2 sequences are MDHEN and SYDVKM.

The chain couples TRBV5-1 to TRBJ1-2; 9 bases align to TRBD1. V lost 5 bases, J lost 7 bases, and 9 bases stayed unmatched. CDR3 length: 14 residues. CDR1 SGHRS and CDR2 YFSETQ come from the germline V gene. CDR3 nucleotide sequence: TGCGCCAGCAGGGGAACAGGGGGCAGTGGTGGCTACACCTTC. It specifies CASRGTGGSGGYTF.

There are a few counts of this clone. The same CDR3 can be traced to other DNA sequences in this sample. CDR3 sequence (DNA): TGTGCCAGCAGCTTGGGGGGGGCCGGAGAAAAACTGTTTTTT. Protein product: CASSLGGAGEKLFF. The chain is built from TRBV7-2 and TRBJ1-4, with D possibly being TRBD1 (6 bases). This CDR3 comprises 14 residues. With 3 bases removed from V and 8 bases from J, the gap between germline ends came to 13 bases. Germline CDR1 is SGHTA and CDR2 is FQGNSA.

The chain joins TRBV4-1 to TRBJ2-2; 7 bases map to TRBD1. Germline V CDR1 and CDR2: MGHRA, YSYEKL. The junction had 8 bases not matched to a gene; V was cut back by 0 bases and J by 7 bases. This CDR3 is 16 amino acids long. The CDR3 protein is CASSQDWGTAGGELFF. The CDR3 DNA sequence: TGCGCCAGCAGCCAAGATTGGGGGACAGCCGGCGGGGAGCTGTTTTTT.

The chain couples TRBV15 to TRBJ2-7, with TRBD1 identical over 9 bases. CDR1 is LNHNV, CDR2 YYDKDF, per germline (reference sequence). The CDR3 contains 15 residues. Germline trimming cut 5 bases from V and 5 bases from J; bases unmatched to any gene: 10. The CDR3 DNA follows: TGTGCCACCAGCCCCTGGGGACAGGGAAGTCACGAGCAGTACTTC. It is translated as CATSPWGQGSHEQYF.

The J gene is TRBJ1-2, the V gene TRBV4-3, with TRBD1 identical over 7 bases. The CDR3 is 15 amino acids. Germline V lookup: CDR1 LGHNA, CDR2 YSLEER. Trimming at V came to 2 bases and at J to 6 bases, leaving 9 bases not matched to a gene. The CDR3 is CASSQQTTGNHGYTF. The DNA of the CDR3 is TGCGCCAGCAGCCAACAAACGACAGGGAACCATGGCTACACCTTC.

The chain combines TRBV6-5 with TRBJ2-7; 10 nucleotides align to TRBD2. V lost 6 bases, J lost 6 bases, and 8 bases stayed unmatched. CDR3 length: 14 amino acids. CDR1 is MNHEY and CDR2 is SVGAGI in the germline V gene. This chain's CDR3 is CASSRAGGPGEQYF. In DNA form, the CDR3 reads TGTGCCAGCAGCAGAGCGGGGGGGCCTGGCGAGCAGTACTTC.